The 23 T cell receptor beta chains below were found in one sample sequenced in a study of blood T cell repertoires in COVID-19. Clones were sequenced by immunoSEQ multiplex PCR, and TCRdb holds only the in-frame ones, with some missing. The sample has about 240,000 clones; around 87% are singletons. The sample comprised peripheral blood. These receptors originate from a man between 60 and 70 years old who had recovered from COVID-19.

The V and J genes are TRBV7-9 and TRBJ2-3; D is uncertain. V gave up 4 bases and J gave up 0 bases, with 5 bases separating them. The V gene's germline CDR1 is SEHNR and CDR2 FQNEAQ (reference sequence). This CDR3 is 13 amino acids long. The CDR3: CASSSTSTDTQYF. The DNA of the CDR3 is TGTGCCAGCAGCTCGACTAGCACAGATACGCAGTATTTT.

The CDR3 DNA is TGTGCCAGCAGCTTGGGACAGGGGCGAAACACCATATATTTT. Translated, it gives CASSLGQGRNTIYF. The chain has TRBV5-4 and TRBJ1-3, with 8 bases that match TRBD1. The length of the CDR3 is 14 residues. V was pared by 0 bases and J by 5 bases, with 1 base of the junction left unmatched. Per germline, CDR1 SGHNT and CDR2 YYREEE (reference sequence).

About this clone itself: Given a much more abundant clone one base away, this may be a read error. The chain recombines TRBV5-1 with TRBJ1-3; D uncertain. CDR1 SGHRS and CDR2 YFSETQ come from the germline V gene. Deletions cut 2 bases from V and 0 bases from J, with 3 bases between. This CDR3 spans 13 amino acids. CDR3 in amino acids: CASSFYSGNTIYF. DNA for the CDR3: TGCGCCAGCAGCTTCTACTCTGGAAACACCATATATTTT.

The genes are TRBV21-1 and TRBJ1-5; TRBD1 reflects the table's D call only, with no check against the DNA. TRBV21-1 is deemed a pseudogene. CDR3 length: 14 residues. CDR3 sequence: CASSNQGSNQPQHF. CDR3 in DNA: TGTGCCAGCAGCAATCAGGGATCCAATCAGCCCCAGCATTTT.

The rearrangement uses TRBV5-1 and TRBJ2-1; TRBD2 aligns across 11 bases. V lost 3 bases, J lost 8 bases, and 7 bases stayed unmatched. The CDR3 is made up of 15 amino acids. Germline CDR1 and CDR2: SGHRS and YFSETQ. CDR3 loop: CASSYRLAGRDEQFF. As DNA, the CDR3 is TGCGCCAGCAGCTACCGACTAGCGGGGAGAGATGAGCAGTTCTTC. Using reference TRBV5-1 and TRBJ2-1 for the parts outside the CDR3, the full variable domain is KAGVTQTPRYLIKTRGQQVTLSCSPISGHRSVSWYQQTPGQGLQFLFEYFSETQRNKGNFPGRFSGRQFSNSRSEMNVSTLELGDSALYLCASSYRLAGRDEQFFGPGTRLTVL.

This clone was seen just once. Other DNA sequences in the sample encode the same CDR3. This chain joins TRBV19 and TRBJ2-2, with 8 bases fitting TRBD1. Trimming took 7 bases from V and 2 from J; bases not matched to a gene: 15. The CDR3 spans 18 residues. The germline V gene has CDR1 LNHDA and CDR2 SQIVND (reference sequence). In DNA, the CDR3 is TGTGCCAGTAATAGCCGCCCGGGGACAGGACATAACACCGGGGAGCTGTTTTTT. Its protein is CASNSRPGTGHNTGELFF.

This chain links TRBV27 with TRBJ1-1; 7 bases align to TRBD1. The V gene's germline CDR1 is MNHEY and CDR2 SMNVEV (reference sequence). The V gene end was trimmed by 4 bases and the J gene end by 4 bases; junction bases not matched to a gene: 9. The CDR3 is 15 residues long. CDR3 amino acids: CASSWMRGLGTEAFF. The CDR3, as DNA: TGTGCCAGCAGTTGGATGAGGGGGCTGGGCACTGAAGCTTTCTTT.

In nucleotides, the CDR3 is TGTGCCAGCAGCTTTGTCGTCGGGACTGAAGCTTTCTTT. Encoded protein: CASSFVVGTEAFF. The chain joins TRBV5-4 to TRBJ1-1; D not certain. CDR1 SGHNT and CDR2 YYREEE come from the germline V gene (reference sequence). The CDR3 contains 13 residues. V was trimmed by 2 bases and J by 5 bases, leaving 10 bases between them.

This clone was picked up a small number of times. The chain uses TRBV7-9 and TRBJ1-5, with 8 nucleotides matching TRBD1. The trim removed 3 bases at V and 3 bases at J, leaving 4 bases unmatched. This CDR3 has 15 amino acids. Germline V gene lookup returns CDR1 SEHNR and CDR2 FQNEAQ (reference sequence). The CDR3: CASSLTDRDNQPQHF. CDR3 DNA sequence: TGTGCCAGCAGCTTGACGGACAGGGACAATCAGCCCCAGCATTTT.

This clone has just a few counts. The V and J genes are TRBV20-1 and TRBJ2-7, with D possibly TRBD2 on 6 matching bases. This CDR3 comprises 11 residues. V dropped 3 bases and J dropped 7 bases, with 10 bases sitting between them. Germline CDR1 is DFQATT and CDR2 is SNEGSKA (reference sequence). CDR3 nucleotide sequence: TGCAGTGCTAGTATACGGGAGGAGCAGTACTTC. Its translation is CSASIREEQYF.

V and J are TRBV6-5 and TRBJ1-2; D not certain. Trimming removed 0 bases from V and 1 base from J, with 6 bases in between. Germline V gene sequence: CDR1 MNHEY, CDR2 SVGAGI. The CDR3 is made up of 14 amino acids. CDR3 coding DNA: TGTGCCAGCAGTTACTCGGCCCGTAACTATGGCTACACCTTC. It specifies CASSYSARNYGYTF.

The chain has TRBV29-1 and TRBJ1-1; D not resolved. V was cut by 5 bases and J by 8 bases, with 15 bases left in between. The CDR3 loop spans 12 amino acids. Looked up from germline, CDR1 is SQVTM and CDR2 is ANQGSEA. CDR3 coding DNA: TGCAGCGTTTTCTACGGAGGGCAGGAAGCTTTCTTT. Amino acid sequence: CSVFYGGQEAFF.

This sequence joins TRBV18 and TRBJ2-6, with 8 bases lining up with TRBD1. The CDR3 is 17 amino acids. Germline assignment: CDR1 KGHSH and CDR2 LQKENI. V shed 6 bases and J 0 bases; nucleotides not matched to a gene: 7. The CDR3 sequence is CASSPGQEYSGANVLTF. As DNA, the CDR3 is TGTGCCAGCTCCCCGGGACAGGAATACTCTGGGGCCAACGTCCTGACTTTC.

V and J are TRBV10-3 and TRBJ2-7; 10 bases map to TRBD2. CDR3 length: 12 amino acids. V dropped 11 bases and J dropped 4; count of bases not matched to a gene: 5. From germline, CDR1 is ENHRY and CDR2 SYGVKD. The CDR3 DNA sequence: TGTGCCGTGCGAGCGGGGGGGTACGAGCAGTACTTC. Translated: CAVRAGGYEQYF.

This sequence joins TRBV27 and TRBJ2-3, with 9 bases that match TRBD1. CDR1 is MNHEY and CDR2 is SMNVEV in the germline V gene (reference sequence). The CDR3 length is 15 residues. With V trimmed by 9 bases and J by 2 bases, 9 bases remained unmatched. The CDR3, as DNA: TGTGCCAGTTGGGGACAGGGTCTATACACAGATACGCAGTATTTT. Translating gives CASWGQGLYTDTQYF.

V usage is TRBV28 and J usage is TRBJ2-6, with D possibly matching TRBD1 (6 bases). This CDR3 spans 19 amino acids. The ends were cut back, 5 bases at V and 0 bases at J, with 20 bases in the middle. Germline loops: CDR1 MDHEN, CDR2 SYDVKM. The CDR3, as DNA: TGTGCCAGCAGTCATATCCCCGGACAGAGTAGCTCTGGGGCCAACGTCCTGACTTTC. Protein product: CASSHIPGQSSSGANVLTF.

This chain joins TRBV19 and TRBJ2-4, with a possible D match to TRBD2 (6 bases). The germline CDR1 and CDR2 sequences are LNHDA and SQIVND (reference sequence). The CDR3 extends over 18 amino acids. The germline V and J ends were trimmed by 3 bases and 3 bases, with 21 bases remaining between them. The DNA for the CDR3 is TGTGCCAGTAGTATGGAGGGGCCCGGTGAGGTCGGCAAAAACATTCAGTACTTC. Translation: CASSMEGPGEVGKNIQYF.

This rearrangement joins TRBV27 to TRBJ2-1; 9 nucleotides line up with TRBD2. CDR1 is MNHEY and CDR2 is SMNVEV in the germline V gene (reference sequence). The CDR3 has 19 amino acids. Unmatched junction bases numbered 21, after V lost 6 bases and J lost 6 bases. The CDR3 bases are TGTGCCAGCAGCCCAAGGGGGTTGCGAGCGGGGGGAATGGGCAATGAGCAGTTCTTC. It encodes CASSPRGLRAGGMGNEQFF.

J is TRBJ1-6 and V is TRBV27; the D is unclear. The CDR3 spans 14 residues. The V and J ends lost 6 bases and 0 bases respectively, with 6 bases between them. Germline V gene sequence: CDR1 MNHEY, CDR2 SMNVEV (reference sequence). CDR3 DNA sequence: TGTGCCAGCAGCGAGGGCTCCTATAATTCACCCCTCCACTTT. It translates to CASSEGSYNSPLHF.

The CDR3 sequence is CSVGGGDSANYGYTF. The CDR3 coding sequence is TGCAGCGTGGGGGGCGGGGACAGCGCTAACTATGGCTACACCTTC. The chain combines TRBV29-1 with TRBJ1-2; 7 nucleotides align to TRBD1. The CDR3 consists of 15 residues. The V and J ends lost 6 bases and 0 bases, in that order; junction bases with no gene match: 10. In germline, CDR1 is SQVTM, CDR2 ANQGSEA.

This chain uses TRBV28 with TRBJ1-2; D ambiguous. The V end was cut by 0 bases, the J end by 3 bases, with 5 bases between. CDR3 length: 13 residues. CDR1 and CDR2 from the germline V gene are MDHEN and SYDVKM. The CDR3 loop reads CASSLWADYGYTF. The DNA for the CDR3 is TGTGCCAGCAGTTTATGGGCAGACTATGGCTACACCTTC.

The V and J genes are TRBV3-1 (or the pseudogene TRBV3-2) and TRBJ2-3; 10 bases match TRBD2. This CDR3 region has 20 residues. The germline CDR1 and CDR2 sequences are LGHDT and YNNKEL (reference sequence). J lost 1 base, V lost 0 bases, and 13 bases had no gene match. CDR3 in amino acids: CASSQDGEAGGPGRTDTQYF. CDR3 coding DNA: TGTGCCAGCAGCCAAGATGGGGAAGCGGGGGGGCCCGGCCGCACAGATACGCAGTATTTT.

This chain joins TRBV7-9 and TRBJ1-2; D uncertain. This CDR3 comprises 15 residues. Germline-derived CDR1 and CDR2 are SEHNR and FQNEAQ (reference sequence). V dropped 6 bases and J dropped 2 bases, with 16 bases sitting between them. The CDR3 bases are TGTGCCAGCAGGAGTAGGATCGGAGGGAACTATGGCTACACCTTC. Protein sequence: CASRSRIGGNYGYTF.